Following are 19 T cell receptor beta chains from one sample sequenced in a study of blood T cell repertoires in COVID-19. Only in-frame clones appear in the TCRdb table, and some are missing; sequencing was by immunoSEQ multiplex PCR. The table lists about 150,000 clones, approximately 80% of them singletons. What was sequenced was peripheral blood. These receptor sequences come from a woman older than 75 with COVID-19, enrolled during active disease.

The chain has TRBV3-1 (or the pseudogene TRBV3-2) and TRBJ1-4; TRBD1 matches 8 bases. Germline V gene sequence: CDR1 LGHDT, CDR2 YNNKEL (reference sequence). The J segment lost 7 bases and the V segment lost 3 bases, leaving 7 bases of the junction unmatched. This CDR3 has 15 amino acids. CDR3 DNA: TGTGCCAGCAGCCAGCAGGGGGCGAGAGGTGAAAAACTGTTTTTT. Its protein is CASSQQGARGEKLFF.

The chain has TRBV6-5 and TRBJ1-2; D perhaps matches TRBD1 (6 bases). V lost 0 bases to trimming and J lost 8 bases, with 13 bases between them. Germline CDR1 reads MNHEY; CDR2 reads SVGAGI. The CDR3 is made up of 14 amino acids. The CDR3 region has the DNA TGTGCCAGCAGTTACTCTGAACAGGGTATGGGCTACACCTTC. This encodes CASSYSEQGMGYTF.

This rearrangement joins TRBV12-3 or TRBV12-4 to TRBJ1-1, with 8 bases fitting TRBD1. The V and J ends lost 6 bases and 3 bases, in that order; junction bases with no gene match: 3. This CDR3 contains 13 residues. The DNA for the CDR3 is TGTGCCAGCAGCACGGACAGGGACACTGAAGCTTTCTTT. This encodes CASSTDRDTEAFF.

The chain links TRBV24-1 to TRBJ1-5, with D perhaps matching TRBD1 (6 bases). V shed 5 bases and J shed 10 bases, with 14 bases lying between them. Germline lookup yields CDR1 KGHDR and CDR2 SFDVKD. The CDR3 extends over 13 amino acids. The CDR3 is CATSVTGGGPQHF. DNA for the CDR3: TGTGCCACCAGTGTGACAGGCGGGGGTCCCCAGCATTTT.

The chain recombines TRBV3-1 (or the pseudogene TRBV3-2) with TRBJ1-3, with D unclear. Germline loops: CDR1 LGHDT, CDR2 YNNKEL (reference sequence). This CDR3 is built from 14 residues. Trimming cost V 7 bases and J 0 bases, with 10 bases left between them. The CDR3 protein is CASTRLASGNTIYF. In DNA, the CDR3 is TGTGCCAGCACCCGACTGGCCTCTGGAAACACCATATATTTT.

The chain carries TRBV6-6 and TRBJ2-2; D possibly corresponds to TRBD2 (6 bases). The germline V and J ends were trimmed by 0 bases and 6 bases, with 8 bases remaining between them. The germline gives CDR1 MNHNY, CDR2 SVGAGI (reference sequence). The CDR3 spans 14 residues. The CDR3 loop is CASSYSEGAGELFF. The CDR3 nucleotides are TGTGCCAGCAGTTACTCGGAGGGTGCCGGGGAGCTGTTTTTT.

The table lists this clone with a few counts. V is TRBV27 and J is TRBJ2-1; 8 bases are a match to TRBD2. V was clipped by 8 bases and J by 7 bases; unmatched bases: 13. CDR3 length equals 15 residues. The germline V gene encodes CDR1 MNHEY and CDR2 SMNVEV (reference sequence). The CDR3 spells CASSPRAGVSNEQFF. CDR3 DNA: TGTGCCAGCTCCCCTCGAGCGGGGGTATCTAATGAGCAGTTCTTC.

CDR3 region: CASSLSAGINQPQHF. As DNA, the CDR3 is TGTGCCAGCAGCTTAAGTGCAGGGATTAATCAGCCCCAGCATTTT. The chain has TRBV7-9 and TRBJ1-5; a possible D gene is TRBD1 (5 bases). Germline CDR1 SEHNR, CDR2 FQNEAQ (reference sequence). The CDR3 contains 15 residues. The V end was cut by 2 bases, the J end by 4 bases, with 12 bases between.

This CDR3 is CASSIFVGAGHNQPQHF. The DNA of the CDR3 is TGTGCCAGTAGTATATTTGTTGGGGCAGGGCACAATCAGCCCCAGCATTTT. J is TRBJ1-5 and V is TRBV19; possible D gene TRBD1, 5 bases. V lost 2 bases and J 3 bases, leaving 17 bases between the germline ends. The V gene's germline CDR1 is LNHDA and CDR2 SQIVND (reference sequence). This CDR3 is built from 17 residues.

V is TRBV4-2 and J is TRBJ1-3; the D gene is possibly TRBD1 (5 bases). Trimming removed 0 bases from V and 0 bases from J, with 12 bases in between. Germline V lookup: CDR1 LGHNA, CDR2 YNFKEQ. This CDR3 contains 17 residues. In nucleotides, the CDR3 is TGTGCCAGCAGCCAAGATAAGACAGAGGCCTCTGGAAACACCATATATTTT. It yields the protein CASSQDKTEASGNTIYF.

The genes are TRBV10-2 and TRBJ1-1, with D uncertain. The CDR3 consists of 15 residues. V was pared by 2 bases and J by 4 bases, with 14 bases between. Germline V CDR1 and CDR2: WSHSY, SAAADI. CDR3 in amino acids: CASSEPPAGITEAFF. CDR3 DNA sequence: TGCGCCAGCAGTGAGCCTCCGGCCGGGATCACTGAAGCTTTCTTT.

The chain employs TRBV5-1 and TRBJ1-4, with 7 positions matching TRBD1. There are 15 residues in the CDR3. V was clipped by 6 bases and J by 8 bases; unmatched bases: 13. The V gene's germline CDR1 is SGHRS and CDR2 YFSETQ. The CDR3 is CASNEGEGAREKLFF. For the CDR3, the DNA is TGCGCCAGCAACGAGGGAGAGGGGGCAAGGGAAAAACTGTTTTTT. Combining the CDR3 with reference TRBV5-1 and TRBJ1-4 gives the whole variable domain KAGVTQTPRYLIKTRGQQVTLSCSPISGHRSVSWYQQTPGQGLQFLFEYFSETQRNKGNFPGRFSGRQFSNSRSEMNVSTLELGDSALYLCASNEGEGAREKLFFGSGTQLSVL.

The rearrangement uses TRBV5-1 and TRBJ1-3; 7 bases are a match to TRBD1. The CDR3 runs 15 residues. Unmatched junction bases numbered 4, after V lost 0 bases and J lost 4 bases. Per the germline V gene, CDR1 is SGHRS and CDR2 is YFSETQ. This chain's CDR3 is CASSLGDSNGNTIYF. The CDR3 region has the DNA TGCGCCAGCAGCTTGGGGGACAGCAACGGAAACACCATATATTTT.

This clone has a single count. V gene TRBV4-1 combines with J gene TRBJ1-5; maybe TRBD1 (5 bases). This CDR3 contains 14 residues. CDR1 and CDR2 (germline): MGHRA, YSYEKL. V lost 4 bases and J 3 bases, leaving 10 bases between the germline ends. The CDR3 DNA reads TGCGCCAGCAGCCTCCAGGGTTCCAATCAGCCCCAGCATTTT. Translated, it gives CASSLQGSNQPQHF.

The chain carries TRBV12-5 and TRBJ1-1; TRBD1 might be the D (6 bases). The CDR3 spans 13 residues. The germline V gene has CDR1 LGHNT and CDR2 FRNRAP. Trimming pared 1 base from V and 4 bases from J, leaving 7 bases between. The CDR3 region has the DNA TGTGCTAGTGGTTTGGAACAGGGCACTGAAGCTTTCTTT. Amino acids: CASGLEQGTEAFF.

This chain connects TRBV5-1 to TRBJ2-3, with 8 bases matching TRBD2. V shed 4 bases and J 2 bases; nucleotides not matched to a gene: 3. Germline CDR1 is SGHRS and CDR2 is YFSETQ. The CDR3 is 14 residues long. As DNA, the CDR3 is TGCGCCAGCAGCCGGGGGGGACCCACAGATACGCAGTATTTT. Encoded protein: CASSRGGPTDTQYF.

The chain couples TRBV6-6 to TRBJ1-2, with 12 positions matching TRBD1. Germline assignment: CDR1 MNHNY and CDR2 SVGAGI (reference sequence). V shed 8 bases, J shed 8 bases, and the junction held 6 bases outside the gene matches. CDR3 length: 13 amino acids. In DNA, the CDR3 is TGTGCCAGCGAGGGACAGGGGGCTAGGGGCTACACCTTC. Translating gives CASEGQGARGYTF.

DNA for the CDR3: TGTGCCAGTAGTATTTCGGCAGGGCGGCGTAGCAATCAGCCCCAGCATTTT. This gives the protein CASSISAGRRSNQPQHF. This chain connects TRBV19 to TRBJ1-5; D possibly corresponds to TRBD1 (5 bases). The ends were cut back, 3 bases at V and 0 bases at J, with 15 bases in the middle. Germline CDR1 is LNHDA and CDR2 is SQIVND (reference sequence). The CDR3 sequence is 17 residues long.

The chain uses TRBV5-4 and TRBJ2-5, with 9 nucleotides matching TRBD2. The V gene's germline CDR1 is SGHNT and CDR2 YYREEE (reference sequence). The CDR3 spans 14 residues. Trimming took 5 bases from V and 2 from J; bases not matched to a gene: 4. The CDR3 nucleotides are TGTGCCAGCAGTTTTAGCGGGGGACAAGAGACCCAGTACTTC. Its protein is CASSFSGGQETQYF.